This is a list of T cell receptor beta chains from one sample in a study of shared clonotypes between healthy human individuals. Clones were sequenced by immunoSEQ multiplex PCR, and TCRdb holds only the in-frame ones, with some missing. The sample carries almost 700,000 clones, about 91% recorded once. The sequenced sample was naive CD8+ T cells sorted from blood. The receptors were sampled from a man aged 25-45 years in good health. The CDR3 runs from the conserved cysteine through the conserved F or W. Each record gives: CDR3 length, J gene, clone size, V gene, D gene, CDR3 protein, CDR3 DNA. A D gene is named only where the DNA matches it firmly. Some rows have no size entry. The others give once, few or many, or a class for an expanded clone.

>15|TRBJ1-5|-|TRBV6-1|TRBD1
CASSNLRDRGQPQHF
TGTGCCAGCAGCAACCTCCGGGACAGGGGTCAGCCCCAGCATTTT
>15|TRBJ2-7|-|TRBV11-2|-
CASNQALGQAYEQYF
TGTGCCAGCAACCAGGCCCTGGGACAAGCCTACGAGCAGTACTTC
>17|TRBJ2-7|-|TRBV7-2|TRBD1
CASSLGGGQGARYEQYF
TGTGCCAGCAGCCTAGGTGGGGGACAGGGGGCCCGCTACGAGCAGTACTTC
>15|TRBJ2-1|-|TRBV19|TRBD2
CASSSLAGGYNEQFF
TGTGCCAGTAGTTCTTTAGCGGGAGGTTACAATGAGCAGTTCTTC
>18|TRBJ1-5|-|TRBV7-8|TRBD1
CASSPGTGGPYSNQPQHF
TGTGCCAGCAGCCCCGGGACAGGGGGCCCCTATAGCAATCAGCCCCAGCATTTT
>15|TRBJ2-7|-|TRBV6-1|TRBD1
CASSESGGFSYEQYF
TGTGCCAGCAGTGAATCAGGGGGCTTCAGCTACGAGCAGTACTTC
>13|TRBJ2-7|once|TRBV5-1|TRBD2
CASELAGGDEQYF
TGCGCCAGCGAATTAGCGGGAGGAGACGAGCAGTACTTC
>13|TRBJ2-4|-|TRBV6-5|-
CASRSSPLNIQYF
TGTGCCAGCAGATCCAGTCCGTTAAACATTCAGTACTTC
>15|TRBJ1-1|-|TRBV9|TRBD1
CASSPTQGTNTEAFF
TGTGCCAGCAGCCCGACACAGGGGACCAACACTGAAGCTTTCTTT
>17|TRBJ1-5|-|TRBV6-1|-
CASSEGIDRGLGQPQHF
TGTGCCAGCAGTGAAGGAATTGATAGGGGGTTAGGTCAGCCCCAGCATTTT
>13|TRBJ2-1|-|TRBV25-1|TRBD2
CASRDGRAWEQFF
TGTGCCAGCAGAGACGGGAGGGCCTGGGAGCAGTTCTTC
>16|TRBJ2-4|-|TRBV7-9|TRBD1
CASSSGQGVAKNIQYF
TGTGCCAGCAGCTCCGGACAGGGGGTAGCCAAAAACATTCAGTACTTC
>17|TRBJ2-7|-|TRBV5-1|TRBD2
CASSLGEGGMDLYEQYF
TGCGCCAGCAGCTTGGGGGAGGGAGGGATGGACCTCTACGAGCAGTACTTC
>16|TRBJ1-4|once|TRBV5-1|TRBD1
CASSYAGTETNEKLFF
TGCGCCAGCAGCTATGCCGGGACAGAAACTAATGAAAAACTGTTTTTT
>16|TRBJ2-2|-|TRBV5-4|TRBD2
CASSPPSGSRTGELFF
TGTGCCAGCAGCCCGCCTAGCGGGAGTCGTACCGGGGAGCTGTTTTTT
>16|TRBJ2-1|-|TRBV19|TRBD2
CASSIKLAGEENEQFF
TGTGCCAGTAGTATTAAACTAGCGGGAGAGGAGAATGAGCAGTTCTTC
>18|TRBJ2-7|-|TRBV5-4|-
CASSATPPLVTLSYEQYF
TGTGCCAGCAGCGCCACCCCCCCCCTAGTTACCCTCTCCTACGAGCAGTACTTC
>14|TRBJ2-7|-|TRBV27|TRBD1
CASSPGTGGYEQYF
TGTGCCAGCAGTCCTGGGACAGGGGGTTACGAGCAGTACTTC
>12|TRBJ2-7|-|TRBV5-1|-
CASSTYGGEQYF
TGCGCCAGCAGCACGTATGGTGGAGAGCAGTACTTC
>17|TRBJ1-5|-|TRBV27|-
CASSLSAYRSSNQPQHF
TGTGCCAGCAGTTTATCGGCGTACAGATCTAGCAATCAGCCCCAGCATTTT
>15|TRBJ2-5|-|TRBV6-5|TRBD1
CASRGQGVREETQYF
TGTGCCAGCAGGGGACAGGGGGTTCGTGAAGAGACCCAGTACTTC
>14|TRBJ2-5|-|TRBV2|-
CASSDPAVQETQYF
TGTGCCAGCAGTGATCCAGCGGTGCAAGAGACCCAGTACTTC
>12|TRBJ2-5|-|TRBV30|TRBD1
CAWQGALETQYF
TGTGCCTGGCAGGGGGCACTGGAGACCCAGTACTTC
>11|TRBJ1-5|-|TRBV20-1|-
CSADTGGPQHF
TGCAGTGCTGATACCGGGGGACCCCAGCATTTT
>12|TRBJ1-1|-|TRBV7-8|-
CASSPSGEASFF
TGTGCCAGCAGCCCGAGTGGGGAGGCTTCTTTCTTT
>18|TRBJ2-5|-|TRBV4-1|TRBD2
CASSQDSSGSLRGETQYF
TGCGCCAGCAGCCAAGATAGTAGCGGGAGTTTGAGGGGAGAGACCCAGTACTTC
>17|TRBJ2-7|-|TRBV4-1|TRBD2
CASSQETSLAGTYEQYF
TGCGCCAGCAGCCAAGAAACATCGCTAGCGGGCACCTACGAGCAGTACTTC
>16|TRBJ1-4|-|TRBV4-1|-
CASSQSWTEVNEKLFF
TGCGCCAGCAGCCAAAGCTGGACAGAAGTTAATGAAAAACTGTTTTTT
>14|TRBJ2-2|-|TRBV6-6|-
CASSGSANTGELFF
TGTGCCAGCAGTGGAAGCGCGAACACCGGGGAGCTGTTTTTT
>14|TRBJ2-1|-|TRBV7-9|-
CASSWELFPNEQFF
TGTGCCAGCAGCTGGGAGTTATTCCCCAATGAGCAGTTCTTC
>15|TRBJ1-5|-|TRBV29-1|TRBD1
CSVAGTVNSNQPQHF
TGCAGCGTTGCTGGGACAGTAAATAGCAATCAGCCCCAGCATTTT